This TCR beta chain was identified in a study of patients and donors after allogeneic stem cell transplantation. This CDR3 has 18 residues. The V gene's germline CDR1 is KGHDR and CDR2 SFDVKD. The V gene end was trimmed by 1 base and the J gene end by 8 bases; junction bases not matched to a gene: 10. Via MiXCR, TCRdb re-called the RT-PCR reads, giving one row per CDR3 protein. Of under 200,000 distinct CDR3 sequences listed, over 25% are singletons. The sequenced sample was blood, either unsorted or a sorted T cell fraction (not recorded which). The chain combines TRBV24-1 with TRBJ2-1; 13 bases match TRBD2. The source is a human donor who was either an allogeneic HSCT recipient or a stem cell or donor lymphocyte infusion donor (not recorded which). It is not recorded whose cells these are; they may come from a transplant donor. CDR3 sequence reads: CATSDLSTSGRWFDEQFF. Written as DNA, the CDR3 is TGTGCCACCAGTGATTTATCGACTAGCGGGAGGTGGTTCGATGAGCAGTTCTTC.